The clone carrying this T cell receptor (beta chain) was detected a few times. Its cognate antigen is unknown. Study conclusions and caveats: In terms of TCR gene usage, tumor memory CD4+ T cells clustered together with blood and lymph node memory CD4+ cells, as well as with lymph node naive CD4+ cells.

Semi-nested PCR with Nested Universal Primer A followed constant-region reverse priming of full-length variable regions. TCRdb redid the calling of the 5' RACE reads with MiXCR, one entry per CDR3 protein. The sample has tens of thousands of distinct CDR3 sequences; around 26% are singletons. Purified naive CD4+ T cells were depleted of CD25+ Tregs. The clonotype was recovered from a female donor with breast cancer. Sequencing input: naive CD4+ T cells sorted from blood. Described subset: naive CD4+ T cells, CD4+CD45RA+CD25-.

CDR3 DNA: TGCGCCAGCAGCCAGGCTTACCAGGGGTACCAAGAGACCCAGTACTTC. Amino acid sequence: CASSQAYQGYQETQYF. The V call is TRBV4-1, the J call TRBJ2-5; D perhaps matches TRBD1 (6 bases). Germline V gene data show CDR1 as MGHRA and CDR2 as YSYEKL. The CDR3 length is 16 residues. Deletions cut 3 bases from V and 0 bases from J, with 14 bases between.